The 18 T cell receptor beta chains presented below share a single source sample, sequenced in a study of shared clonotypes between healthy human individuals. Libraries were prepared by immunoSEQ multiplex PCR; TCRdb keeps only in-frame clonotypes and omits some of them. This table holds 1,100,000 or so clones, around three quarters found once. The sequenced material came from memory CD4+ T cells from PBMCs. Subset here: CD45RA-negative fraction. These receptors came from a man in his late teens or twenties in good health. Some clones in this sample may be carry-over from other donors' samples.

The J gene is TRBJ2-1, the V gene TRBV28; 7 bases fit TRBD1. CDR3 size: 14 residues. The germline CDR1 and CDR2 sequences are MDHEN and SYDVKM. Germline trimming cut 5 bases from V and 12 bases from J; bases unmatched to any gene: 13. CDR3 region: CASSHGTEGSLQFF. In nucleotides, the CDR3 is TGTGCCAGCAGTCACGGGACAGAGGGATCCTTGCAGTTCTTC.

The CDR3 bases are TGTGCCAGCAGCCCCACGGGGTGGGACGGGTACTACGAGCAGTACTTC. Amino acid sequence: CASSPTGWDGYYEQYF. This chain joins TRBV28 and TRBJ2-7; D could derive from TRBD1 or TRBD2 (5 bases each). The CDR3 runs to 16 residues. Trimming took 6 bases from V and 3 from J, leaving 21 bases between them. The V gene's germline CDR1 is MDHEN and CDR2 SYDVKM.

This CDR3 is CASSLSGDTPYGYTF. CDR3 nucleotides: TGTGCCAGCAGTTTATCGGGTGACACCCCCTATGGCTACACCTTC. V is TRBV27 and J is TRBJ1-2, with D unclear. The CDR3 has 15 amino acids. V dropped 0 bases and J dropped 4 bases, with 12 bases sitting between them. CDR1 is MNHEY and CDR2 is SMNVEV in the germline V gene (reference sequence).

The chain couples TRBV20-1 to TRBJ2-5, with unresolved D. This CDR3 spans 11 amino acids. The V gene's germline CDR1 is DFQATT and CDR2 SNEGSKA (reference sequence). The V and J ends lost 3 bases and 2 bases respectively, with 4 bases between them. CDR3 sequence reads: CSASIQETQYF. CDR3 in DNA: TGCAGTGCTAGCATTCAAGAGACCCAGTACTTC.

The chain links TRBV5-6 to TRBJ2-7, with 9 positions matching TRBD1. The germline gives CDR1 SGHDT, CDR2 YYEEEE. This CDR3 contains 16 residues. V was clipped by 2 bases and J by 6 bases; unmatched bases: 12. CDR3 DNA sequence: TGTGCCAGCAGCTTCTTCGGACAGGGGATTAGCGCCGAGCAGTACTTC. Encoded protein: CASSFFGQGISAEQYF.

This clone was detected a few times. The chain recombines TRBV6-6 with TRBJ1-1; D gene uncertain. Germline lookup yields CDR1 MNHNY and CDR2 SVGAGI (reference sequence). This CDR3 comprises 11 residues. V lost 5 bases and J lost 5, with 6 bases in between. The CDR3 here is CASSPPTEAFF. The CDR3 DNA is TGTGCCAGCAGTCCGCCTACTGAAGCTTTCTTT.

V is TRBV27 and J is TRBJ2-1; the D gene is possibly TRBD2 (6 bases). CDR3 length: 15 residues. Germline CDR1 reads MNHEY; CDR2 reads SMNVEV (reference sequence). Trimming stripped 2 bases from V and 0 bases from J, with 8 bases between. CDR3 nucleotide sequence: TGTGCCAGCAGTTTAGGGACTGGCTCCTACAATGAGCAGTTCTTC. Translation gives CASSLGTGSYNEQFF.

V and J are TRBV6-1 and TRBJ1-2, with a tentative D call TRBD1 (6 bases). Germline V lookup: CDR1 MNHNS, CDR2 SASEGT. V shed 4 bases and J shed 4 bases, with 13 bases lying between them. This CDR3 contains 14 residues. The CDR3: CASSVTQGLYGYTF. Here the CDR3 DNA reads TGTGCCAGCAGTGTTACCCAGGGGCTCTATGGCTACACCTTC.

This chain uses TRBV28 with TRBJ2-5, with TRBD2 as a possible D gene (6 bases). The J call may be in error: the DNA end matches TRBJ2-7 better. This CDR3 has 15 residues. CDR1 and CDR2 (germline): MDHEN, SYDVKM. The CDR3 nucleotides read TGTGCCAGCAGTAGACCCGGGACTCTTTCCTACGAGCAGTACTTC. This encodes CASSRPGTLSYEQYF.

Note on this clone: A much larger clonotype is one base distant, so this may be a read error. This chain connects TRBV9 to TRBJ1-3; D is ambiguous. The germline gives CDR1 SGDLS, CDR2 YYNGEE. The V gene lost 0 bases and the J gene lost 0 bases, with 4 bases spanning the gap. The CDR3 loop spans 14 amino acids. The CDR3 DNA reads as TGTGCCAGCAGCGTAGACAACTCTGGAAACACCATATATTTT. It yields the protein CASSVDNSGNTIYF.

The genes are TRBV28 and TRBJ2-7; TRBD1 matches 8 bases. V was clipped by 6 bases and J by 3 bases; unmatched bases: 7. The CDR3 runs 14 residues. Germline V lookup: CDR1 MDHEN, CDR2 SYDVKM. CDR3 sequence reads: CASSRTGGLYEQYF. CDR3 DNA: TGTGCCAGCAGCCGTACAGGGGGTCTCTACGAGCAGTACTTC.

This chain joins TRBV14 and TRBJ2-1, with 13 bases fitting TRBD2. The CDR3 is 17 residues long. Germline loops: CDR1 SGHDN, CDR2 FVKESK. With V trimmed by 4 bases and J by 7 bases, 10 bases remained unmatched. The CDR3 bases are TGTGCCAGCAGCCCCCCCTGGACTAGCGGGAGAGGGAATGAGCAGTTCTTC. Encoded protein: CASSPPWTSGRGNEQFF.

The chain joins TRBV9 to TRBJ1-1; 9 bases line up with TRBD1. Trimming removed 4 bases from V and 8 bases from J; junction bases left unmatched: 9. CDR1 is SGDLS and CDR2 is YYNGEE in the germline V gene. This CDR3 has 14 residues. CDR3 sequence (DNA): TGTGCCAGCAGCCGCGCTGGGGGGACAGGGGAAGCTTTCTTT. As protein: CASSRAGGTGEAFF.

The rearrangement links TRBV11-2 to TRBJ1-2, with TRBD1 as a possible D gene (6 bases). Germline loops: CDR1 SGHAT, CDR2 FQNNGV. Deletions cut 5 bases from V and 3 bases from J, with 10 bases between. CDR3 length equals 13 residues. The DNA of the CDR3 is TGTGCCAGCAGCGAGGGACAAGACTATGGCTACACCTTC. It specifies CASSEGQDYGYTF.

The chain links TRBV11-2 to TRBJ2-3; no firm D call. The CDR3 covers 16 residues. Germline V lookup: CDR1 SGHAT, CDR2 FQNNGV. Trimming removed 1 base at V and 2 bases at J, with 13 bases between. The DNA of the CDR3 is TGTGCCAGCAGCTTAGTGTACCGGCGAGACACAGATACGCAGTATTTT. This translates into CASSLVYRRDTDTQYF.

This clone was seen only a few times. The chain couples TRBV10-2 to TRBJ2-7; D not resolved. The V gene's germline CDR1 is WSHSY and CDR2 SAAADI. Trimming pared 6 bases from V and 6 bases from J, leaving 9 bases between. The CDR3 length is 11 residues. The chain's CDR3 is CASRGSREQYF. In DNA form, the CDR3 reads TGCGCCAGCAGGGGTTCCCGCGAGCAGTACTTC.

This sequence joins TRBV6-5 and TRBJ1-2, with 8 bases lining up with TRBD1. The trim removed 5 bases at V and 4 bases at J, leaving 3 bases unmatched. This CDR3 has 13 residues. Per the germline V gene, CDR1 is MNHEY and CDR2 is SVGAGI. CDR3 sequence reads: CASSDRGFYGYTF. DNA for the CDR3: TGTGCCAGCAGTGACAGGGGATTCTATGGCTACACCTTC.

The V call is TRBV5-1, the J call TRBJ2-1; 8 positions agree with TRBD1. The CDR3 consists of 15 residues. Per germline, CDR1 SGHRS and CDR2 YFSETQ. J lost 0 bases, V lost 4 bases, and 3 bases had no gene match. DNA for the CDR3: TGCGCCAGCAGCGGACAGGGTAGCTCCTACAATGAGCAGTTCTTC. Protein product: CASSGQGSSYNEQFF. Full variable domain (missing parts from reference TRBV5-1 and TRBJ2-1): KAGVTQTPRYLIKTRGQQVTLSCSPISGHRSVSWYQQTPGQGLQFLFEYFSETQRNKGNFPGRFSGRQFSNSRSEMNVSTLELGDSALYLCASSGQGSSYNEQFFGPGTRLTVL.